This T cell receptor (beta chain) was observed in a study of cytomegalovirus exposure and HLA in healthy donors. General study findings and limits: Several V segments, TRBV6-2 and TRBV6-3 among them, could not be told apart and were dropped. Using a false discovery rate of 0.05, a later analysis showed that 15,000 to 20,000 TCR beta sequences were associated with HLA alleles. Later on, an analysis showed TCR association rates differing by HLA locus, with DRB1 the most and HLA-C the fewest.

Trimming took 6 bases from V and 6 from J, leaving 14 bases between them. The V gene's germline CDR1 is MNHNS and CDR2 SASEGT. The CDR3 loop spans 13 amino acids. On this clone itself: Its antigen is unidentified.

PCR primers comprised 60 Vbeta and 13 Jbeta primers. As originally analysed: In a later analysis, 75 million to 85 million unique TCR beta chains included roughly 11 million shared by two or more donors. Generated by immunoSEQ multiplex PCR, the TCRdb table keeps only in-frame clones and is missing some. D and trimming were read from the DNA, whereas the V and J calls and clone size are those reported in that table. The sample has 90,000 to 100,000 clones, 76% seen once; the top ten hold over 15%. The sequencing sample was made of PBMCs. The chain has TRBV6-1 and TRBJ1-2, with a tentative D call TRBD1 (5 bases). The receptor's source is a woman in her sixties in good health and CMV-seropositive. CDR3 protein: CASRSGSRDGYTF. CDR3 DNA sequence: TGTGCCAGCAGGTCCGGGAGCAGGGATGGCTACACCTTC.